This is a list of T cell receptor beta chains from one sample in a study of CD4 T cells in relation to SARS-CoV-2 and coronaviruses. The table came from immunoSEQ multiplex PCR; TCRdb's copy has only in-frame clones and leaves some out. The table records 26,000 or so clones, about 70% of them present only once. What these receptors recognize is not known. The sequenced sample was CD4+ T cells from PBMCs, cultured in vitro. These receptors all stem from a human donor in good health. The CDR3 runs from the conserved cysteine through the conserved F or W. Each record gives: V gene, clone size, CDR3 length, J gene, D gene, CDR3 protein, CDR3 DNA. D genes are given only for firm matches. For some rows the clone size is stated as once, few or many, or as a class when expanded; others skip it.

V: TRBV18
size: .
length: 15
J: TRBJ1-3
D: .
CDR3: CASSPPGFSGNTIYF
DNA: TGTGCCAGCTCACCACCTGGGTTCTCTGGAAACACCATATATTTT

V: TRBV6-6
size: .
length: 18
J: TRBJ1-5
D: TRBD1
CDR3: CASSPGQGGSVTDQPQHF
DNA: TGTGCCAGCAGTCCCGGACAGGGCGGATCAGTGACGGATCAGCCCCAGCATTTT

V: TRBV18
size: .
length: 16
J: TRBJ1-5
D: .
CDR3: CASSPGAGSVAQPQHF
DNA: TGTGCCAGCTCACCGGGGGCTGGCAGTGTGGCCCAGCCCCAGCATTTT

V: TRBV10-1
size: .
length: 19
J: TRBJ2-6
D: .
CDR3: CASSEYADLIVSGANVLTF
DNA: TGCGCCAGCAGTGAGTACGCGGATTTGATCGTCTCTGGGGCCAACGTCCTGACTTTC

V: TRBV3-1/TRBV3-2
size: .
length: 14
J: TRBJ2-7
D: TRBD1
CDR3: CASSRRGQGHEQYF
DNA: TGTGCCAGCAGCCGACGGGGACAGGGCCACGAGCAGTACTTC

V: TRBV7-9
size: .
length: 16
J: TRBJ2-3
D: .
CDR3: CASSYVGGGGTDTQYF
DNA: TGTGCCAGCAGCTATGTGGGTGGCGGGGGCACAGATACGCAGTATTTT

V: TRBV7-9
size: .
length: 14
J: TRBJ2-1
D: TRBD1
CDR3: CASQSQGGLNEQFF
DNA: TGTGCCAGCCAGTCACAGGGGGGACTCAATGAGCAGTTCTTC

V: TRBV2
size: .
length: 14
J: TRBJ1-5
D: .
CDR3: CASSGDSPNQPQHF
DNA: TGTGCCAGCAGTGGAGACTCCCCCAATCAGCCCCAGCATTTT

V: TRBV21-1
size: .
length: 14
J: TRBJ2-7
D: .
CDR3: CASSKTGGCYEQYF
DNA: TGTGCCAGCAGCAAAACAGGGGGCTGCTACGAGCAGTACTTC

V: TRBV19
size: .
length: 15
J: TRBJ1-5
D: .
CDR3: CASTAGEDRNQPQHF
DNA: TGTGCCAGCACCGCGGGGGAAGACAGAAATCAGCCCCAGCATTTT

V: TRBV30
size: once
length: 15
J: TRBJ2-3
D: TRBD2
CDR3: CAWVAGGPFTDTQYF
DNA: TGTGCCTGGGTAGCGGGAGGGCCTTTTACAGATACGCAGTATTTT

V: TRBV6-5
size: .
length: 13
J: TRBJ1-3
D: .
CDR3: CASRYSSGNTIYF
DNA: TGTGCCAGCAGGTATAGCTCTGGAAACACCATATATTTT

V: TRBV4-3
size: few
length: 16
J: TRBJ2-2
D: TRBD1
CDR3: CASSRRQGALTGELFF
DNA: TGCGCCAGCAGCCGCCGACAGGGGGCGCTGACCGGGGAGCTGTTTTTT

V: TRBV4-2
size: once
length: 15
J: TRBJ2-7
D: .
CDR3: CASSQDGRGTWEQYF
DNA: TGTGCCAGCAGCCAAGATGGCAGGGGAACCTGGGAGCAGTACTTC

V: TRBV19
size: .
length: 14
J: TRBJ2-5
D: TRBD2
CDR3: CASSLGTSPETQYF
DNA: TGTGCCAGTAGTCTTGGGACTAGCCCGGAGACCCAGTACTTC